The clone carrying this TCR beta chain has just a few counts. What it binds is unknown. The record originates from a study of a mutant IDH1 vaccine in newly diagnosed glioma. Study summary: Patients received eight vaccinations in weeks 1, 3, 5, 7, 11, 15, 19, 23. The treated population exhibited a male proportion of about 60%, a female proportion of around 38%, and a mean age of about 40 years. Once 4-6 weeks had passed after radiotherapy alone, vaccination started, or it started with temozolomide cycles.

Time point given: week 23, last vaccination. The study gave 300 ug of mutant IDH1 20-mer peptide per vaccine dose, with topical imiquimod. Measured with immunoSEQ multiplex PCR; TCRdb has only the in-frame clones, and not every one. The sample has around 9,800 clones, around 88% seen once. The CDR3 covers 13 residues. The germline CDR1 and CDR2 sequences are GTSNPN and SVGIG (reference sequence). V lost 7 bases and J lost 4; bases outside the gene matches: 8. The sample here was PBMCs, taken from a glioma patient whose treatment included an IDH1 peptide vaccine. The V and J genes are TRBV30 and TRBJ1-1; TRBD1 matches at 8 bases. This TCR came from a woman between 40 and 55 years old with glioma. Some clones in this sample may be carry-over from other donors' samples. CDR3 DNA sequence: TGTGCCTCTCCGACAGGGGTAGGCACTGAAGCTTTCTTT. Encoded protein: CASPTGVGTEAFF.